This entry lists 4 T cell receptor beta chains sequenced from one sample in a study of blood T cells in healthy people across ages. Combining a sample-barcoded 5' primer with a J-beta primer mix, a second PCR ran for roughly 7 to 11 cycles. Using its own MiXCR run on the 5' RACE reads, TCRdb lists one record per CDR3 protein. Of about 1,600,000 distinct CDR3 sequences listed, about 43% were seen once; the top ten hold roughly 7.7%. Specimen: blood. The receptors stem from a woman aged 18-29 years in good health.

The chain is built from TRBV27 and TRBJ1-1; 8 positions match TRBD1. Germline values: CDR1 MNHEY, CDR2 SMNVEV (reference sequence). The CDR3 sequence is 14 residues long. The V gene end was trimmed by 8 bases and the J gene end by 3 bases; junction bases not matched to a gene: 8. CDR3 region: CASSYRGEHTEAFF. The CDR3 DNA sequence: TGTGCCAGCTCCTACAGGGGGGAACACACTGAAGCTTTCTTT.

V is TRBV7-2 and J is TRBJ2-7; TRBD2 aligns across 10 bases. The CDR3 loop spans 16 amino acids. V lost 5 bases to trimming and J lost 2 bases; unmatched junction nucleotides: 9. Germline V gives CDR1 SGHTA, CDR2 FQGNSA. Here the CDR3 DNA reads TGTGCCAGCAGCCGTCCTAGCGGGGGCGAAACCTACGAGCAGTACTTC. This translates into CASSRPSGGETYEQYF.

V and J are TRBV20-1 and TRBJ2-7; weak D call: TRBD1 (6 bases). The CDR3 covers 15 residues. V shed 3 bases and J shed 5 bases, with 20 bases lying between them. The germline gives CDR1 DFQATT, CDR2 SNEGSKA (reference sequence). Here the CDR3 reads CSASKQTGIGNEQYF. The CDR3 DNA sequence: TGCAGTGCTAGTAAGCAAACAGGGATAGGCAACGAGCAGTACTTC.

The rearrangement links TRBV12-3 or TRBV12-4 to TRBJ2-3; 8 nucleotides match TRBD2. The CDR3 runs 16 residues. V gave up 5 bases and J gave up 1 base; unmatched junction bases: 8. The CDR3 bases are TGTGCCAGCAGTATCCGAGCGGGGGTTGGCACAGATACGCAGTATTTT. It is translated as CASSIRAGVGTDTQYF.